This TCR beta chain was identified in a study of CD4 T cell repertoires in COVID-19. Regarding the study as a whole: Suggested intraclonal diversification: top SARS-CoV-2-reactive clonotypes appeared in two or three memory subsets.

V was shortened by 5 bases and J by 2 bases, with 12 bases between the two germline ends. This CDR3 region has 14 residues. Germline V CDR1 and CDR2: LGHDT, YNNKEL (reference sequence). Only in-frame clones appear in the TCRdb table, and some are missing; sequencing was by immunoSEQ multiplex PCR. The sample carries 60,000 to 90,000 clones, approximately 83% recorded once. This clone was seen a handful of times. The antigen is not known. The chain is built from TRBV3-1 (or the pseudogene TRBV3-2) and TRBJ1-1; a weak D match, TRBD1 (5 bases). The TCR comes from a human donor who had COVID-19. Sample: CD4+ T cells from peripheral blood, taken after recovery from COVID-19. The CDR3 protein is CASSIQARNTEAFF. For the CDR3, the DNA is TGTGCCAGCAGCATACAGGCCCGCAACACTGAAGCTTTCTTT.